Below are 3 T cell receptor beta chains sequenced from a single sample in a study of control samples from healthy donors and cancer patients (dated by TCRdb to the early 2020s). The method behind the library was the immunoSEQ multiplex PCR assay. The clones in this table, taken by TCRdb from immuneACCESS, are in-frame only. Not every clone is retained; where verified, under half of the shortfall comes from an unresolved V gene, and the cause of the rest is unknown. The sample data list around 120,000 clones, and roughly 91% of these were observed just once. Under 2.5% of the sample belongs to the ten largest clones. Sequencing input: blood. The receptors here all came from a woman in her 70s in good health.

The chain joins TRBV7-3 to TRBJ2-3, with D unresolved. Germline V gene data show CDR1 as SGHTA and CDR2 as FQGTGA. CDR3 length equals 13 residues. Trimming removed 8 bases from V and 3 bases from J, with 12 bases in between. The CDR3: CASSSLATDTQYF. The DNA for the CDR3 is TGTGCCAGCTCGTCACTGGCAACAGATACGCAGTATTTT.

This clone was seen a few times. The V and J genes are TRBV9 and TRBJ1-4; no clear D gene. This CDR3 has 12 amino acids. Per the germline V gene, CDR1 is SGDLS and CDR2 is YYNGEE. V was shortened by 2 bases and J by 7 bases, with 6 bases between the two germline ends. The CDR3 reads CASSVTGEKLFF. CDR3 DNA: TGTGCCAGCAGCGTTACGGGTGAAAAACTGTTTTTT.

In DNA form, the CDR3 reads TGTGCCAGCAGTTTAGACCTAGGGGGCTACACCTTC. As protein: CASSLDLGGYTF. This chain connects TRBV12-3 or TRBV12-4 to TRBJ1-2; D not resolved. This CDR3 has 12 residues. V lost 1 base and J 8 bases, leaving 8 bases between the germline ends.